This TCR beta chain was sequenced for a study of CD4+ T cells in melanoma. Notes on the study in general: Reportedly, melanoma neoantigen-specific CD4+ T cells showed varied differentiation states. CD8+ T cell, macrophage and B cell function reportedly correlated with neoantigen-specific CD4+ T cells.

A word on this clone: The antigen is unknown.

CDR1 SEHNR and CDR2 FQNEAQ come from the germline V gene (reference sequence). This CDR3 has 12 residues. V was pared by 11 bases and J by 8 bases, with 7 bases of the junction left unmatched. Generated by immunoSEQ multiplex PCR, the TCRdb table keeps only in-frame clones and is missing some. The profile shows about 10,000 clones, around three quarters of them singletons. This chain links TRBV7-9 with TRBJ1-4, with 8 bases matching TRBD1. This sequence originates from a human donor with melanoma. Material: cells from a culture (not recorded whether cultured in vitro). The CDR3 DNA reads TGTGCCGGACAGGGATCCAACGAAAAACTGTTTTTT. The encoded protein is CAGQGSNEKLFF.